The table lists the clone carrying this T cell receptor beta chain with a few counts. Its antigen remains unidentified. This specimen includes other DNA sequences encoding the same CDR3. The record originates from a study of shared clonotypes between healthy human individuals. Study-level findings and limits: Rarefaction exposed incomplete sorted-subset sequencing despite large depth.

This CDR3 is built from 14 residues. Germline V gene data show CDR1 as SGHTA and CDR2 as FQGTGA. V lost 3 bases and J lost 1, with 9 bases in between. Assay: immunoSEQ multiplex PCR; the TCRdb copy retains only in-frame clones and omits some. Of hundreds of thousands of clones in the sample, roughly 72% were seen once. Sequencing used memory CD4+ T cells sorted from blood. Subset described: CD45RA-negative fraction. The receptor was derived from a woman in her twenties or thirties in good health. V usage is TRBV7-3 and J usage is TRBJ1-1; D may be TRBD1 (6 bases). DNA of the CDR3: TGTGCCAGCAGCTTGGGACACACGAACACTGAAGCTTTCTTT. Protein sequence: CASSLGHTNTEAFF.